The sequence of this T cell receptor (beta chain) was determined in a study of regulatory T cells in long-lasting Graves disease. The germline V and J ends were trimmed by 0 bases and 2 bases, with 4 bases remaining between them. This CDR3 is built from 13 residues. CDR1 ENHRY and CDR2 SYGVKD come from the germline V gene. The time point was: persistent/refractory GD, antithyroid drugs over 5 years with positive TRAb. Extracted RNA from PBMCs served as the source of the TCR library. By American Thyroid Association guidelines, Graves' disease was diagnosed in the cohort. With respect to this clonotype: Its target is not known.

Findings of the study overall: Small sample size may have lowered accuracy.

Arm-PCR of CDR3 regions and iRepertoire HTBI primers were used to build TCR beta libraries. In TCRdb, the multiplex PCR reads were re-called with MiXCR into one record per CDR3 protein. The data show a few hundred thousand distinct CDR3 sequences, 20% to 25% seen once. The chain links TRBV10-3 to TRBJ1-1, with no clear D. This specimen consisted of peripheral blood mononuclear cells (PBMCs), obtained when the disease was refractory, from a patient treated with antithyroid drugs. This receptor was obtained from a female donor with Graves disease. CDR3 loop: CAISESGNTEAFF. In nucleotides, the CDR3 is TGTGCCATCAGTGAGTCCGGAAACACTGAAGCTTTCTTT.